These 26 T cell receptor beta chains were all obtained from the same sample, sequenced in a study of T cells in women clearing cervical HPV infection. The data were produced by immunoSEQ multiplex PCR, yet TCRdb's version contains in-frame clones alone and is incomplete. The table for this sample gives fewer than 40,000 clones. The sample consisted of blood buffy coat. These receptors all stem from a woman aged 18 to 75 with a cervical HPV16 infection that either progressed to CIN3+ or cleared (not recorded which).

CDR3 protein: CASSPAGHPTDTQYF. The CDR3 DNA, read in part, is TGTGCCAGCAGCCCTGCGGGACACCCGACAGATACG. The chain carries TRBV7-7 and TRBJ2-3, with D possibly called TRBD1 or TRBD2 (6 bases each). The CDR3 end lies 3 residues beyond the end of the read and is filled in from the germline J gene. The CDR3 is 15 residues long. Germline V lookup: CDR1 SSHAT, CDR2 FNYEAQ (reference sequence). The V end lost 5 bases, the J end lost 3 bases, and 15 bases lay between the germline ends. Full variable domain (remainder filled in from reference TRBV7-7 and TRBJ2-3): GAGVSQSPRYKVTKRGQDVTLRCDPISSHATLYWYQQALGQGPEFLTYFNYEAQPDKSGLPSDRFSAERPEGSISTLTIQRTEQRDSAMYRCASSPAGHPTDTQYFGPGTRLTVL.

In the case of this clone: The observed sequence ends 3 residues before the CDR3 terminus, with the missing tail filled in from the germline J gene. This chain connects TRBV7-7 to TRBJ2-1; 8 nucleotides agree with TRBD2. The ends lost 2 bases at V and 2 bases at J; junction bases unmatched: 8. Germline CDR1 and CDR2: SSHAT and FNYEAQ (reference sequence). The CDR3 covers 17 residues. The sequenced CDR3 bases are TGTGCCAGCAGCTTAACGGGGGGGAGACAGACCTACAATGAG. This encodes CASSLTGGRQTYNE. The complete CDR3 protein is CASSLTGGRQTYNEQFF.

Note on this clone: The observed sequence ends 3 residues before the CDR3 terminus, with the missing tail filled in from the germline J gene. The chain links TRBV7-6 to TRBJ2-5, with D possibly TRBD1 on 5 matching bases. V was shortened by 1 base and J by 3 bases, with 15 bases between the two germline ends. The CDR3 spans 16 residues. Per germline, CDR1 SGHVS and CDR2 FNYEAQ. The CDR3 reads CASSLDVRTREETQYF. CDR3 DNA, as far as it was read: TGTGCCAGCAGCTTAGATGTTAGGACCAGGGAAGAGACC.

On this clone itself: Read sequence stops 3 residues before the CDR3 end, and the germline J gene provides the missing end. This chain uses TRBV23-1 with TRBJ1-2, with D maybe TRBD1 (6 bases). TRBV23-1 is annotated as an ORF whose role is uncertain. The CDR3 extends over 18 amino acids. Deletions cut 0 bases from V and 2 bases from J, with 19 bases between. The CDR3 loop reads CASSQSKGTTLTNYGYTF. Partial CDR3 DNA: TGCGCCAGCAGTCAATCGAAGGGGACAACACTTACCAACTATGGC.

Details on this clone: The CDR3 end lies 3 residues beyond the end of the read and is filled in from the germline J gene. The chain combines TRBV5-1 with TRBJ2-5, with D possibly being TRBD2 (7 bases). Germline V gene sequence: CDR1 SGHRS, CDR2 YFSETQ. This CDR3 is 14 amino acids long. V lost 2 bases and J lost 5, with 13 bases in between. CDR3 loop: CASSFGGPQETQYF. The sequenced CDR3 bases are TGCGCCAGCAGCTTCGGGGGGCCCCAGGAGACC.

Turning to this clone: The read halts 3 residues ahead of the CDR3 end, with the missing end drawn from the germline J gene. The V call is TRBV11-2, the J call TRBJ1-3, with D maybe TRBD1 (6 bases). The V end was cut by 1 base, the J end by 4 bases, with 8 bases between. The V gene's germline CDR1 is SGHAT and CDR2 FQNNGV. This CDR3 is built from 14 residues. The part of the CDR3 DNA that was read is TGTGCCAGCAGCTTAGGGGACACCGGAAACACC. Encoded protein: CASSLGDTGNT. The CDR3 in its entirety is CASSLGDTGNTIYF.

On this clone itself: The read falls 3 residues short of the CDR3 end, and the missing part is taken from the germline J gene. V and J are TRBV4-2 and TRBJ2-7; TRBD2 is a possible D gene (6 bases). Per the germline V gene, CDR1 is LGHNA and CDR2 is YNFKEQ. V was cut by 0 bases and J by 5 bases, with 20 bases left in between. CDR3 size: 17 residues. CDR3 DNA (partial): TGTGCCAGCAGCCAAGAAGGGCTCTCAGCGGGTTCCCACGAG. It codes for CASSQEGLSAGSHE. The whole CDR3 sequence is CASSQEGLSAGSHEQYF.

CDR3 amino acids: CASSPRTDSYEQYF. CDR3 bases read: TGCGCCAGCAGCCCACGGACAGACTCCTACGAG. The chain carries TRBV4-1 and TRBJ2-7; D is possibly TRBD1 (6 bases). The read terminates 3 residues before the CDR3 end, so the remaining end is supplied by the germline J gene. CDR1 is MGHRA, CDR2 YSYEKL, per germline. V was shortened by 4 bases and J by 0 bases, with 10 bases between the two germline ends. The CDR3 totals 14 residues.

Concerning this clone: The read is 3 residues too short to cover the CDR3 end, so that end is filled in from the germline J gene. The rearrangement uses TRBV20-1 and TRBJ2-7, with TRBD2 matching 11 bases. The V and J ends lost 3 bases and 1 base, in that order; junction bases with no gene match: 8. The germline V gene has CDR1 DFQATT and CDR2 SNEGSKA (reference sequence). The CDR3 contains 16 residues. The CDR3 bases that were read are TGCAGTGCTAGTGGGGGTAGCGGGGGGGAGTCCTACGAG. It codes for CSASGGSGGESYE. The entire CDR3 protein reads CSASGGSGGESYEQYF.

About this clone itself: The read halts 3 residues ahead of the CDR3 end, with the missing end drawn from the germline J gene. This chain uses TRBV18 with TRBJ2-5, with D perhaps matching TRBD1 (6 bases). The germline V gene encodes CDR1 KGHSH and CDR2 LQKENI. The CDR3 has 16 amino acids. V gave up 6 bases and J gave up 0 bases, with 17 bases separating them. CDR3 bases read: TGTGCCAGCTCCCCCCCGCTCCGGGACAACCAAGAGACC. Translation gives CASSPPLRDNQET. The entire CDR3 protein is CASSPPLRDNQETQYF. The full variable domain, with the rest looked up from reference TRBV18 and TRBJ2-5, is NAGVMQNPRHLVRRRGQEARLRCSPMKGHSHVYWYRQLPEEGLKFMVYLQKENIIDESGMPKERFSAEFPKEGPSILRIQQVVRGDSAAYFCASSPPLRDNQETQYFGPGTRLLVL.

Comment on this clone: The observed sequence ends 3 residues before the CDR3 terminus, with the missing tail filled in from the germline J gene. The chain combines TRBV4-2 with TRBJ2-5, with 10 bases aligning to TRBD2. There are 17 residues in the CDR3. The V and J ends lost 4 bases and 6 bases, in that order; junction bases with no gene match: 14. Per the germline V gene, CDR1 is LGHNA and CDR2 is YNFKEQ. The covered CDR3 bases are TGTGCCAGCAGCCCCGTCCTTGAGCGGGGGGGCGGCCAGACC. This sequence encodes CASSPVLERGGGQT. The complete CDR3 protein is CASSPVLERGGGQTQYF.

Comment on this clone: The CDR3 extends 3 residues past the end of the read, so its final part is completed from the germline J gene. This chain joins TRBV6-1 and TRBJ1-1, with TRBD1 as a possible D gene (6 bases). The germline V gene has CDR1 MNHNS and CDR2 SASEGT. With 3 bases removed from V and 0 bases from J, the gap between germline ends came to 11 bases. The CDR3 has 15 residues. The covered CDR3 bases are TGTGCCAGCAGTGACAGAACAGGGTTGAACACTGAA. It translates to CASSDRTGLNTE. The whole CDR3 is CASSDRTGLNTEAFF.

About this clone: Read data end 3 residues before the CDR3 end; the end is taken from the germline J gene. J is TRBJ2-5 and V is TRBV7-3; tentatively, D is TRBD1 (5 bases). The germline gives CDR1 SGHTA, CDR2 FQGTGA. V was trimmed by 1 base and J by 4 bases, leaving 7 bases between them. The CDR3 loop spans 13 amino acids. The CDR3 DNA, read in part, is TGTGCCAGCAGCTTAAATAGGGGAGAGACC. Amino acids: CASSLNRGET. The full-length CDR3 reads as CASSLNRGETQYF.

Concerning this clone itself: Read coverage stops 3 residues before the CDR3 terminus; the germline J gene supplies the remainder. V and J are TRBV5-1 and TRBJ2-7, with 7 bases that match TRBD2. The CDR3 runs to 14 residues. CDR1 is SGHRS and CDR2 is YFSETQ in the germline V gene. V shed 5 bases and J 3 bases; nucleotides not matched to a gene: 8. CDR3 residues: CASSMGGGLYEQYF. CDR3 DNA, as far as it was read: TGCGCCAGCAGTATGGGCGGGGGTCTCTACGAG.

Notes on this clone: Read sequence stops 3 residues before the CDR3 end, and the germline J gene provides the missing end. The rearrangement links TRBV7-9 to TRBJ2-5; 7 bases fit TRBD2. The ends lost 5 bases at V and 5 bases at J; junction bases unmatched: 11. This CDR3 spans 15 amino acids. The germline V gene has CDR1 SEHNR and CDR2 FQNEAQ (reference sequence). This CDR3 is CASSPWRGTGETQYF. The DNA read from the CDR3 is TGTGCCAGCAGCCCCTGGCGGGGGACGGGGGAGACC.

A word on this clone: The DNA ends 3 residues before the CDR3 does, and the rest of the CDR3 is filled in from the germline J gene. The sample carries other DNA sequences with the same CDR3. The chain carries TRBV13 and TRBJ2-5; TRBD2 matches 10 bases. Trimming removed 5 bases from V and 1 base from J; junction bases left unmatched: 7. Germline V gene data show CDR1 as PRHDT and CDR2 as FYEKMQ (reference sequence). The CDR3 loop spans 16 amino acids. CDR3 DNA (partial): TGTGCCAGCAGCCCCGGAACTAGCGGGGCCCAAGAGACC. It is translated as CASSPGTSGAQET. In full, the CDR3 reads CASSPGTSGAQETQYF.

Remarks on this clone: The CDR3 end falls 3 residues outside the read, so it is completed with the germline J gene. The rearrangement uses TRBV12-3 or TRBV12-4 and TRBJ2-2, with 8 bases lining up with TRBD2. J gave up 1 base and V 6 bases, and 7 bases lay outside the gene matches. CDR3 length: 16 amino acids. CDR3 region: CASSERAGGNTGELFF. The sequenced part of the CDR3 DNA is TGTGCCAGCAGCGAAAGGGCGGGGGGGAACACCGGGGAG.

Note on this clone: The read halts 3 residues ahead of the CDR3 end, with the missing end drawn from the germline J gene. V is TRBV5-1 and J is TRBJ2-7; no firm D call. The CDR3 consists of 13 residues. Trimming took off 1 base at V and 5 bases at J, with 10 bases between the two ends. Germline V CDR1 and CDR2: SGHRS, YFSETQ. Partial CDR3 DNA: TGCGCCAGCAGCTTGACGGGTTCGAACGAG. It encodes CASSLTGSNE. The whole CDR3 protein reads CASSLTGSNEQYF.

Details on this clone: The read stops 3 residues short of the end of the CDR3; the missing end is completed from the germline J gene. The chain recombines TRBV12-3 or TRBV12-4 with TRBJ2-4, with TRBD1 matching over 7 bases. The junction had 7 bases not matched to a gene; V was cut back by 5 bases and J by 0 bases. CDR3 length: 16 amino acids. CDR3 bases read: TGTGCCAGCAGTCTCCGGACAGGTCTAGCCAAAAACATT. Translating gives CASSLRTGLAKNI. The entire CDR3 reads CASSLRTGLAKNIQYF.

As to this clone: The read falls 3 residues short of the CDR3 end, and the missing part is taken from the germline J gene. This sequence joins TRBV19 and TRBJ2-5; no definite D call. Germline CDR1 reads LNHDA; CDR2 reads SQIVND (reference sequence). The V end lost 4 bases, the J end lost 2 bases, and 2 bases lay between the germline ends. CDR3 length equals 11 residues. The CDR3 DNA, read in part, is TGTGCCAGTAGTACTCAAGAGACC. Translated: CASSTQET. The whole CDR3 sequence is CASSTQETQYF.

The CDR3 bases that were read are TGTGCCAGCAGCTTTGGGGGCCCCTACAATGAG. Protein: CASSFGGPYNE. In full, the CDR3 is CASSFGGPYNEQFF. J is TRBJ2-1 and V is TRBV5-6, with D possibly being TRBD1 (6 bases). The CDR3 end falls 3 residues outside the read, so it is completed with the germline J gene. CDR1 SGHDT and CDR2 YYEEEE come from the germline V gene. The CDR3 sequence is 14 residues long. V gave up 2 bases and J gave up 2 bases, with 8 bases separating them.

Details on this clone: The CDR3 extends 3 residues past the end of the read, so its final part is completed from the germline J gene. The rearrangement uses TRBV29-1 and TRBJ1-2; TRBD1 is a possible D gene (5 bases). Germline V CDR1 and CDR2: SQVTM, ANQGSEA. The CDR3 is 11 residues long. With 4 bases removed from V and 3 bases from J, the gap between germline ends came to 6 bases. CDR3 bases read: TGCAGCGTTGCGGGGGACTATGGC. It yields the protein CSVAGDYG. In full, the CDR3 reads CSVAGDYGYTF.

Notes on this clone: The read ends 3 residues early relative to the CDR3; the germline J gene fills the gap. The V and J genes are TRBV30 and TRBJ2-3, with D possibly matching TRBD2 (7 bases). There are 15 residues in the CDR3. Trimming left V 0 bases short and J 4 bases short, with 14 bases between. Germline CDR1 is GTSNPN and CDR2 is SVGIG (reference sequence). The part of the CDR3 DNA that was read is TGTGCCTGGAGTGTAACAGGGAGGGATCCAGATACG. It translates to CAWSVTGRDPDT. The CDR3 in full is CAWSVTGRDPDTQYF.

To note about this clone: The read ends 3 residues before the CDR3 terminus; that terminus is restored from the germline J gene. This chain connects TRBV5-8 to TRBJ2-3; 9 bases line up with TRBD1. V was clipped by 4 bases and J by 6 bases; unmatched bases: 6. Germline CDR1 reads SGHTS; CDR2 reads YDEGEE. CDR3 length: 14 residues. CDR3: CASSPGQGLDTQYF. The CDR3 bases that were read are TGTGCCAGCAGCCCGGGACAGGGCCTTGATACG.

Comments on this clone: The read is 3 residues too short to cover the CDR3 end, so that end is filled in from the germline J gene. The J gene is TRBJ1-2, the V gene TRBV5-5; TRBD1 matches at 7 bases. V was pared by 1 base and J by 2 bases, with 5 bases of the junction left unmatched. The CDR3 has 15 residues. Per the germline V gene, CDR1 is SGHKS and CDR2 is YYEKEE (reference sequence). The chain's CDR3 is CASSLSTGPNYGYTF. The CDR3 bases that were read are TGTGCCAGCAGCTTGTCGACAGGGCCCAACTATGGC.

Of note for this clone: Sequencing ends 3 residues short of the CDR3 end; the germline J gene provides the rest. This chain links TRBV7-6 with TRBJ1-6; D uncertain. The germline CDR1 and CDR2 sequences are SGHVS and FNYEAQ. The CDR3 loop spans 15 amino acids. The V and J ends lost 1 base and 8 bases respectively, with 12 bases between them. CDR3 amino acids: CASSLGSHRDSPLHF. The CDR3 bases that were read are TGTGCCAGCAGCTTAGGTTCCCACCGGGATTCACCC.